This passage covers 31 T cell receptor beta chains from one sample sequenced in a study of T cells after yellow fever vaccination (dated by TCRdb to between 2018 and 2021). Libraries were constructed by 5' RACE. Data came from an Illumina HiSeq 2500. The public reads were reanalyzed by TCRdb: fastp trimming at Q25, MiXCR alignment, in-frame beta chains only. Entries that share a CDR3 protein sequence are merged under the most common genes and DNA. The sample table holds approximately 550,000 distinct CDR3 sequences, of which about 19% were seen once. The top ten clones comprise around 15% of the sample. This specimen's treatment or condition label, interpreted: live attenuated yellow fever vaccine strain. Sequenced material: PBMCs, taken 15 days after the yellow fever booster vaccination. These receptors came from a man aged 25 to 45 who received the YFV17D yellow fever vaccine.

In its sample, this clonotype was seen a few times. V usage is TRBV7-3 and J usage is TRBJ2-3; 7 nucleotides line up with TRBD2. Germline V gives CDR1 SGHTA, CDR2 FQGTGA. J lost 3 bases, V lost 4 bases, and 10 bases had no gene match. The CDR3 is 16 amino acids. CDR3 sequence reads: CASSSHSGSGTDTQYF. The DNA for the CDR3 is TGTGCCAGCAGCTCGCATAGCGGGTCTGGAACAGATACGCAGTATTTT.

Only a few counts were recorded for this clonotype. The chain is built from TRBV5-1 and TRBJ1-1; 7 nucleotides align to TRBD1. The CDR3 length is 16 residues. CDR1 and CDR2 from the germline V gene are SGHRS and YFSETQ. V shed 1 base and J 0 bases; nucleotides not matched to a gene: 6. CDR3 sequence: CASSLSSGGMNTEAFF. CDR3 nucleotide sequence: TGCGCCAGCAGCTTGAGTTCAGGGGGAATGAACACTGAAGCTTTCTTT.

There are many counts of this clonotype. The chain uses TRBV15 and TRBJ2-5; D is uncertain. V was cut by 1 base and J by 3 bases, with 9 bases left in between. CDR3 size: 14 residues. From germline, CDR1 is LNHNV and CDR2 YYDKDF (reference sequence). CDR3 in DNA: TGTGCCACCAGCAGAGGAGGCCAGGAAGAGACCCAGTACTTC. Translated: CATSRGGQEETQYF.

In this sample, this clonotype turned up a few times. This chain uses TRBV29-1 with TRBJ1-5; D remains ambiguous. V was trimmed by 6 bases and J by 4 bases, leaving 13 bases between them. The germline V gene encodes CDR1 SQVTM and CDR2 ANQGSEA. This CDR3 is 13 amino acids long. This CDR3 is CSVGVQPNQPQHF. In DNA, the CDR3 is TGCAGCGTCGGCGTCCAGCCAAATCAGCCCCAGCATTTT.

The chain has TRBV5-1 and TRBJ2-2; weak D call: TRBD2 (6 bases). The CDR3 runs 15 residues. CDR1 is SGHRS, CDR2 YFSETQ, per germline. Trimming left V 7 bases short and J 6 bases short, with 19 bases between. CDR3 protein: CASRGVAASAGELFF. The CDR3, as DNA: TGCGCCAGCCGCGGGGTGGCGGCGAGCGCCGGGGAGCTGTTTTTT.

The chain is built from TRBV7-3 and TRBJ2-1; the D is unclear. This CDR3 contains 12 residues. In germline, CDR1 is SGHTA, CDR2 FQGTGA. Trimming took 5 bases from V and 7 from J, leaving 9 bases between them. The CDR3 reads CASSPGENEQFF. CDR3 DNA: TGTGCCAGCAGCCCAGGAGAAAATGAGCAGTTCTTC.

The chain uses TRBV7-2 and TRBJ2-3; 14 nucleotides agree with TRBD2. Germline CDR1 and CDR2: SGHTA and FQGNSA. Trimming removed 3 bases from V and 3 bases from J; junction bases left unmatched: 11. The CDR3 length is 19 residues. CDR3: CASSLRPPGLAGATDTQYF. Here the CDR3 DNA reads TGTGCCAGCAGCTTGCGACCCCCGGGACTAGCGGGAGCGACAGATACGCAGTATTTT.

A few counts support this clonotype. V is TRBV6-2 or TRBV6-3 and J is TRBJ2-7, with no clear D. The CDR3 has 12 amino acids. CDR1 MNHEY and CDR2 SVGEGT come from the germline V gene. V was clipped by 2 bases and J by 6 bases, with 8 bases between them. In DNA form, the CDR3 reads TGTGCCAGCAGTTACGGGTTAGGCGAGCAGTACTTC. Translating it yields CASSYGLGEQYF.

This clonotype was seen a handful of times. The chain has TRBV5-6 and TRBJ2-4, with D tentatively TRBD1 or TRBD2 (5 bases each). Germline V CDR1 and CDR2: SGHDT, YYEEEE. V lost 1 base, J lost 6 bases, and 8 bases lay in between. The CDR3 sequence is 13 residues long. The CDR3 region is CASSLTGANIQYF. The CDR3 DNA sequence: TGTGCCAGCAGCTTGACCGGGGCAAACATTCAGTACTTC. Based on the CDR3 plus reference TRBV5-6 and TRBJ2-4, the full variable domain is DAGVTQSPTHLIKTRGQQVTLRCSPKSGHDTVSWYQQALGQGPQFIFQYYEEEERQRGNFPDRFSGHQFPNYSSELNVNALLLGDSALYLCASSLTGANIQYFGAGTRLSVL.

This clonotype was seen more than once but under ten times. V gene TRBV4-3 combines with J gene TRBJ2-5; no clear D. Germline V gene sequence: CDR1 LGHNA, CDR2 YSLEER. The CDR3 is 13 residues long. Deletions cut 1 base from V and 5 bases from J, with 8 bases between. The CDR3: CASSQGPYETQYF. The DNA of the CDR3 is TGCGCCAGCAGCCAAGGGCCGTATGAGACCCAGTACTTC.

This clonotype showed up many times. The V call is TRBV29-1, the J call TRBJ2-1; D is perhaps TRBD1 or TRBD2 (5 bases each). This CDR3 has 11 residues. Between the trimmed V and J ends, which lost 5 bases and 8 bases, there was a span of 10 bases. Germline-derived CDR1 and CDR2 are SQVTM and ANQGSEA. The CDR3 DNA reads TGCAGCGTTCGTCAGGGACATGAGCAGTTCTTC. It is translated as CSVRQGHEQFF.

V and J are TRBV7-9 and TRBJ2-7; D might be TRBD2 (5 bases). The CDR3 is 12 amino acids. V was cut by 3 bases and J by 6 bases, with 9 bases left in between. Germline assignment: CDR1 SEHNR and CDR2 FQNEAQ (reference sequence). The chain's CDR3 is CASSLPRAEQYF. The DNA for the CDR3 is TGTGCCAGCAGCTTGCCGAGGGCCGAGCAGTACTTC.

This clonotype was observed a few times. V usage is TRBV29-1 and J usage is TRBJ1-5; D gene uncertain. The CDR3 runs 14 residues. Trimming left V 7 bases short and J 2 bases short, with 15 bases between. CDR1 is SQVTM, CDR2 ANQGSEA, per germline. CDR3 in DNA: TGCAGCGCAGCCACAAATGATGGCAATCAGCCCCAGCATTTT. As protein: CSAATNDGNQPQHF.

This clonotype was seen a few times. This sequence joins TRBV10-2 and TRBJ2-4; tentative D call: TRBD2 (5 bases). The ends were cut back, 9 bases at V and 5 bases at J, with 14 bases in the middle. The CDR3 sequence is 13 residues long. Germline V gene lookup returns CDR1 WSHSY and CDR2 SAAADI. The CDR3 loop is CASQTGFENIQYF. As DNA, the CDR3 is TGCGCCAGTCAGACGGGGTTCGAAAACATTCAGTACTTC.

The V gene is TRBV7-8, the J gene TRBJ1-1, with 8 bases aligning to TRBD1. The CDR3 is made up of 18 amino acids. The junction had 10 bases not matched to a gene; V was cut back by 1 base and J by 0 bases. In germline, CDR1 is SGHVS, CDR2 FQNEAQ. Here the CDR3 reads CASSLVIGTGWLNTEAFF. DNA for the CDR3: TGTGCCAGCAGCTTAGTGATTGGGACAGGATGGTTGAACACTGAAGCTTTCTTT.

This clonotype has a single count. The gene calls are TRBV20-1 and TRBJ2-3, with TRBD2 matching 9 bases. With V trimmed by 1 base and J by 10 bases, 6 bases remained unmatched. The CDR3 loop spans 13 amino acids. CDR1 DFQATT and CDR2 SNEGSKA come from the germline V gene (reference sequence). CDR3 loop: CSARAGTSFPQYF. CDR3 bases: TGCAGTGCTAGAGCAGGGACTAGCTTTCCGCAGTATTTT.

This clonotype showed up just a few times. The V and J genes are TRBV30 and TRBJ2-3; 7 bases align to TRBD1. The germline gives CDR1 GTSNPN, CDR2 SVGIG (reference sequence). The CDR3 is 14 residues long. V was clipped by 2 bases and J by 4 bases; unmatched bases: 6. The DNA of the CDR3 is TGTGCCTGGAGTTTAGGGGGCGCGGCAGATACGCAGTATTTT. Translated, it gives CAWSLGGAADTQYF.

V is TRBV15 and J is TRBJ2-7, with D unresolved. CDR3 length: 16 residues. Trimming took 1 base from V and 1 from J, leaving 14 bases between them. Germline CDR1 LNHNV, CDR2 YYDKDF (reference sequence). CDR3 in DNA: TGTGCCACCAGCAGAGTTAAACAGACTCTTTCCTACGAGCAGTACTTC. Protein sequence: CATSRVKQTLSYEQYF.

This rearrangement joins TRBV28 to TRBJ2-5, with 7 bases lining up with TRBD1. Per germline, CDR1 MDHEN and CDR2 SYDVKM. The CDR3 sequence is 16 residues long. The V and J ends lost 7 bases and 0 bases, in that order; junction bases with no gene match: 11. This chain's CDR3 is CASNPPWGQHQETQYF. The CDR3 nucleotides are TGTGCCAGCAACCCCCCCTGGGGACAGCACCAAGAGACCCAGTACTTC. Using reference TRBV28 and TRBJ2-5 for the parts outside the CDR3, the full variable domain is DVKVTQSSRYLVKRTGEKVFLECVQDMDHENMFWYRQDPGLGLRLIYFSYDVKMKEKGDIPEGYSVSREKKERFSLILESASTNQTSMYLCASNPPWGQHQETQYFGPGTRLLVL.

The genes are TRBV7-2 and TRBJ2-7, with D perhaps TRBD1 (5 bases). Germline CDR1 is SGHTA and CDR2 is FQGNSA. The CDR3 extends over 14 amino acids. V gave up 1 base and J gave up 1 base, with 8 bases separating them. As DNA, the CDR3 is TGTGCCAGCAGCTTAGAGCGACAGTCCTACGAGCAGTACTTC. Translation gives CASSLERQSYEQYF. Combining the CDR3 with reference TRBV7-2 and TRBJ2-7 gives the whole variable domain GAGVSQSPSNKVTEKGKDVELRCDPISGHTALYWYRQSLGQGLEFLIYFQGNSAPDKSGLPSDRFSAERTGGSVSTLTIQRTQQEDSAVYLCASSLERQSYEQYFGPGTRLTVT.

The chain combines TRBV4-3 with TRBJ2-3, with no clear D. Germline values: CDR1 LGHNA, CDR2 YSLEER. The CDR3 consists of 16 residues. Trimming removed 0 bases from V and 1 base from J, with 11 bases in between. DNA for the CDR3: TGCGCCAGCAGCCAAGAAGGGCGTCAGCGCACAGATACGCAGTATTTT. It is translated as CASSQEGRQRTDTQYF.

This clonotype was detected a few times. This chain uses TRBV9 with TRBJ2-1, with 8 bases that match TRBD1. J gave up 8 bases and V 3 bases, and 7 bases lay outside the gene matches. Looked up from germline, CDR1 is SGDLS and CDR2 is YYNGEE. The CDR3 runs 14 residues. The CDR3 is CASSAPTGVDEQFF. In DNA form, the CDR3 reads TGTGCCAGCAGCGCCCCGACAGGGGTGGATGAGCAGTTCTTC.

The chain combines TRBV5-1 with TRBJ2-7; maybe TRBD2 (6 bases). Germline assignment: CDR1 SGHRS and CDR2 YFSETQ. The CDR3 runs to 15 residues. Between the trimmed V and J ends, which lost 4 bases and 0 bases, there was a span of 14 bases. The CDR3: CASSVSGVSSYEQYF. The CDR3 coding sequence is TGCGCCAGCAGCGTTAGCGGAGTTAGCTCCTACGAGCAGTACTTC.

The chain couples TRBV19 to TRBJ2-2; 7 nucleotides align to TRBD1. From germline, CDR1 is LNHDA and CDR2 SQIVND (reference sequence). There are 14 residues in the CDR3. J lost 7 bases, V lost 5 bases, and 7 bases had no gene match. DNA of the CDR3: TGTGCCAGTAGTCCCCACAGGGGTATCGGGGAGCTGTTTTTT. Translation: CASSPHRGIGELFF.

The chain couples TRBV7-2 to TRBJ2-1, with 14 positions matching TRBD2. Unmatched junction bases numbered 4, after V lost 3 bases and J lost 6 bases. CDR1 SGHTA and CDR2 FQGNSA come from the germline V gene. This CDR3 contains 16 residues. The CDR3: CASSLLGLAGVNEQFF. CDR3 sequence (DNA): TGTGCCAGCAGCTTGCTGGGACTAGCGGGGGTCAATGAGCAGTTCTTC. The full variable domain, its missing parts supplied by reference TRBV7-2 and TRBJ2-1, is GAGVSQSPSNKVTEKGKDVELRCDPISGHTALYWYRQSLGQGLEFLIYFQGNSAPDKSGLPSDRFSAERTGGSVSTLTIQRTQQEDSAVYLCASSLLGLAGVNEQFFGPGTRLTVL.

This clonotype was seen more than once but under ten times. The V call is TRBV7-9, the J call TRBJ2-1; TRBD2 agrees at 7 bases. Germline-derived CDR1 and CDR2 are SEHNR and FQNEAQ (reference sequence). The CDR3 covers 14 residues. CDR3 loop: CAYDWGRAPNEQFF. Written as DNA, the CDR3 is TGTGCTTATGACTGGGGGAGGGCCCCCAATGAGCAGTTCTTC.

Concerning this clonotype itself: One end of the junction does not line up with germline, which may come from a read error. CDR3 DNA sequence: TGTGCCAGTAGTACGATGGACCGTCAGGATACGAAGTATTTT. Protein sequence: CASSTMDRQDTKYF. This chain joins TRBV19 and TRBJ2-3; D gene uncertain. The CDR3 totals 14 residues. CDR1 is LNHDA and CDR2 is SQIVND in the germline V gene (reference sequence).

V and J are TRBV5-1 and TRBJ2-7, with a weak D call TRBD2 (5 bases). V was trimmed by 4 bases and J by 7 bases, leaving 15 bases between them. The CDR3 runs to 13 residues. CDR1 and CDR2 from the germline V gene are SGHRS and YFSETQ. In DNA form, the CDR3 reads TGCGCCAGCAGCCCTGGGGTATCGGGAGAGCAGTACTTC. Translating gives CASSPGVSGEQYF.

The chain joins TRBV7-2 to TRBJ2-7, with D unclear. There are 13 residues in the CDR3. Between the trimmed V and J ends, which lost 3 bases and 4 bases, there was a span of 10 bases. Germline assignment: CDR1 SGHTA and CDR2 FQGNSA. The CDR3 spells CASSFLAEYEQYF. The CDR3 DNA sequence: TGTGCCAGCAGCTTCCTCGCTGAGTACGAGCAGTACTTC.

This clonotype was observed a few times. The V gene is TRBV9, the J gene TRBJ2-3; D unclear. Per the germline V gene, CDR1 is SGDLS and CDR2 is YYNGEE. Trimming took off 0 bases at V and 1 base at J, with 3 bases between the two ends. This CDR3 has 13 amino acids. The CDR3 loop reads CASSVARTDTQYF. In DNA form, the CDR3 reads TGTGCCAGCAGCGTAGCCCGCACAGATACGCAGTATTTT. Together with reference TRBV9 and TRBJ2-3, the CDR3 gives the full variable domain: DSGVTQTPKHLITATGQRVTLRCSPRSGDLSVYWYQQSLDQGLQFLIQYYNGEERAKGNILERFSAQQFPDLHSELNLSSLELGDSALYFCASSVARTDTQYFGPGTRLTVL.

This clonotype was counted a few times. Written as DNA, the CDR3 is TGTGCCAGCAGTGGACAGGGATCTAACTATGGCTACACCTTC. It is translated as CASSGQGSNYGYTF. The chain is built from TRBV25-1 and TRBJ1-2; 7 bases align to TRBD1. The CDR3 spans 14 residues. Per germline, CDR1 MGHDK and CDR2 SYGVNS. Unmatched junction bases numbered 2, after V lost 4 bases and J lost 0 bases.